Described below is a single TCR beta chain sequence and its context. Its antigen remains unidentified. The data originate from a study of OX40 agonist ivuxolimab in advanced cancers. Findings of the study overall: Expanded peripheral T-cell antigen specificity went undetermined.

CDR1 KGHSH and CDR2 LQKENI come from the germline V gene. The CDR3 length is 15 residues. Trimming pared 1 base from V and 0 bases from J, leaving 6 bases between. Clones were read by immunoSEQ multiplex PCR, and TCRdb kept only the in-frame ones, dropping some. The profile shows just under 75,000 clones, roughly nine tenths of them singletons. The chain has TRBV18 and TRBJ1-4; unclear D gene. The TCR originated in an adult with an advanced solid tumor such as melanoma, head and neck, liver or kidney cancer. The sample consisted of CD4+ or CD8+ T cells sorted from blood, taken in a trial of the OX40 agonist ivuxolimab. CDR3 sequence: CASSPQAATNEKLFF. Written as DNA, the CDR3 is TGTGCCAGCTCACCACAGGCGGCAACTAATGAAAAACTGTTTTTT.